This T cell receptor beta chain was identified during a study of blood T cell repertoires in COVID-19. Clones were sequenced by immunoSEQ multiplex PCR, and TCRdb holds only the in-frame ones, with some missing. Among under 250,000 clones listed, 70% to 85% were seen once. V was clipped by 2 bases and J by 8 bases; unmatched bases: 9. The germline gives CDR1 LGHDT, CDR2 YNNKEL (reference sequence). The CDR3 is 16 amino acids. The receptor's source is a woman between 35 and 50 years old with acute COVID-19. The chain joins TRBV3-1 (or the pseudogene TRBV3-2) to TRBJ1-4, with 9 bases that match TRBD1. The material sequenced was PBMCs or T cells enriched from blood (not recorded which). For the CDR3, the DNA is TGTGCCAGCAGCCAAAGAGGGACAGGGACACTGGAAAAACTGTTTTTT. Translated: CASSQRGTGTLEKLFF.